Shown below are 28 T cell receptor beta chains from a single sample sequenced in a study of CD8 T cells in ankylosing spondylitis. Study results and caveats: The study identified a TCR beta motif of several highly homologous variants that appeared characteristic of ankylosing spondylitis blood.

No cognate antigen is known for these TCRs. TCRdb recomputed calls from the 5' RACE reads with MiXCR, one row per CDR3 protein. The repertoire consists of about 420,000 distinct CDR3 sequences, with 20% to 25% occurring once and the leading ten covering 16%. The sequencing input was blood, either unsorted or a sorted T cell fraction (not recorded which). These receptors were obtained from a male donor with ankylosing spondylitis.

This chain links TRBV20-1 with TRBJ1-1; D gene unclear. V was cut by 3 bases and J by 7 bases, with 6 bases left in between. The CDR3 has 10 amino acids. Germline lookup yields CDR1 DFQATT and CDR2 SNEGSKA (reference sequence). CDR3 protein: CSASNGEAFF. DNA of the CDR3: TGCAGTGCTAGCAACGGTGAAGCTTTCTTT.

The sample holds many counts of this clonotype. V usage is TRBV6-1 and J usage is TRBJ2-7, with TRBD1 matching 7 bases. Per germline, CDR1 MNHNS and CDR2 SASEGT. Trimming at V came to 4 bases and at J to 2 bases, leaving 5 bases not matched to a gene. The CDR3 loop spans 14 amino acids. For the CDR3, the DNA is TGTGCCAGCAGTGCAAACAGGGGACCCTACGAGCAGTACTTC. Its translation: CASSANRGPYEQYF.

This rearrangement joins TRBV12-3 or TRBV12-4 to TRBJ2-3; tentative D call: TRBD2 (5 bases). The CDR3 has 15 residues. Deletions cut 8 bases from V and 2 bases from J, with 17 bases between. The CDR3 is CASSQGSLHTDTQYF. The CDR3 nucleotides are TGTGCCAGCTCCCAAGGGAGCCTCCACACAGATACGCAGTATTTT.

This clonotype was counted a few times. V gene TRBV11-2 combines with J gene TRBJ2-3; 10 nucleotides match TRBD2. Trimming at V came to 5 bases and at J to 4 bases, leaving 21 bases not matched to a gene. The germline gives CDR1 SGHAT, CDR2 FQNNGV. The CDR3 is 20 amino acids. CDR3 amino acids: CASSPPDYMGLAGVADTQYF. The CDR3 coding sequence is TGTGCCAGCAGCCCGCCTGACTACATGGGGCTAGCGGGAGTTGCAGATACGCAGTATTTT.

The CDR3 nucleotides read TGTGCCAGCAGCATGGCTAGAGGGGGTTCGGATACGCAGTATTTT. This translates into CASSMARGGSDTQYF. The genes are TRBV7-9 and TRBJ2-3; D may be TRBD1 (6 bases). V lost 5 bases and J lost 6, with 18 bases in between. CDR1 is SEHNR and CDR2 is FQNEAQ in the germline V gene (reference sequence). There are 15 residues in the CDR3.

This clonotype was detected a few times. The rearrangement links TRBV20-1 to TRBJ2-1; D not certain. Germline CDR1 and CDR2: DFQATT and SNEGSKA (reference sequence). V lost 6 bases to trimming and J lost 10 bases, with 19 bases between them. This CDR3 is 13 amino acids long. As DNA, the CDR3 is TGCAGTGCAAATATGGGCGGCTCGGGCGAGCAGTTCTTC. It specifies CSANMGGSGEQFF.

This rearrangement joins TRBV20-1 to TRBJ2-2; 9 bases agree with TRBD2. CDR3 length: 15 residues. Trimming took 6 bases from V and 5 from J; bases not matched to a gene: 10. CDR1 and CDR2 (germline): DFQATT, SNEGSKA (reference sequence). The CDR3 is CSASLGLAGTGELFF. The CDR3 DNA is TGCAGTGCCTCGCTCGGCCTAGCGGGGACCGGGGAGCTGTTTTTT.

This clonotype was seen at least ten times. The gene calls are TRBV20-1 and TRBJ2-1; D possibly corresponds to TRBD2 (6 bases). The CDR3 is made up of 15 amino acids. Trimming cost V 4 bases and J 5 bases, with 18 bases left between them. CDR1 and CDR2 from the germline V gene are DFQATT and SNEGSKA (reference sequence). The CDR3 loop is CSANIRRDGNNEQFF. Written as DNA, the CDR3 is TGCAGTGCTAACATCAGGCGGGACGGTAACAATGAGCAGTTCTTC.

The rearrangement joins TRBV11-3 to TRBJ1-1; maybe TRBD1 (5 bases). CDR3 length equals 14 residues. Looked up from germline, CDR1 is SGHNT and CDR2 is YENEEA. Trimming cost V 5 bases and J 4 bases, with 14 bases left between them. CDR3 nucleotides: TGTGCCAGCAGCCTGCAGGGAGCAGGCACTGAAGCTTTCTTT. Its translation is CASSLQGAGTEAFF. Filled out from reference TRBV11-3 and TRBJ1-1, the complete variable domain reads EAGVVQSPRYKIIEKKQPVAFWCNPISGHNTLYWYLQNLGQGPELLIRYENEEAVDDSQLPKDRFSAERLKGVDSTLKIQPAELGDSAVYLCASSLQGAGTEAFFGQGTRLTVV.

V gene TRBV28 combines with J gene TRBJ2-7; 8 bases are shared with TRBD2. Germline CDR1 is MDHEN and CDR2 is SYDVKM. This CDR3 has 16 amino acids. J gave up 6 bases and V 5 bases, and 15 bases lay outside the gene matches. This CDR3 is CASSDPSGRASLEQYF. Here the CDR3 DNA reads TGTGCCAGCAGTGATCCCTCCGGGAGGGCCTCCCTCGAGCAGTACTTC.

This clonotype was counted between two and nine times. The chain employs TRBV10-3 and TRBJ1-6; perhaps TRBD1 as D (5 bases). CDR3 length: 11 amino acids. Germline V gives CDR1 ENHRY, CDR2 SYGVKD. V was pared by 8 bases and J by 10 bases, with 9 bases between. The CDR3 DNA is TGTGCCATCGGGACGAGCTCACCCCTCCACTTT. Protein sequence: CAIGTSSPLHF.

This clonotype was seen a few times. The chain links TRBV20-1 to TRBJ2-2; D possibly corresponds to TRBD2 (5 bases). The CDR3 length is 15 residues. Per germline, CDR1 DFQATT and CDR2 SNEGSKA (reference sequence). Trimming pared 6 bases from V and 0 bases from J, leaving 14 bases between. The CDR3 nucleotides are TGCAGTGCGGCCGGGGTGCCTCCGAACACCGGGGAGCTGTTTTTT. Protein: CSAAGVPPNTGELFF.

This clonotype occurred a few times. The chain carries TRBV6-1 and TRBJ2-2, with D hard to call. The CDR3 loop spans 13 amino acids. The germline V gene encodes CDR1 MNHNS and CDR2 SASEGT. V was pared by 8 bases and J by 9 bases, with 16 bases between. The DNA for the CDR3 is TGTGCCAGCGGCCCGGAGAGCAGGAGGGAGCTGTTTTTT. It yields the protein CASGPESRRELFF.

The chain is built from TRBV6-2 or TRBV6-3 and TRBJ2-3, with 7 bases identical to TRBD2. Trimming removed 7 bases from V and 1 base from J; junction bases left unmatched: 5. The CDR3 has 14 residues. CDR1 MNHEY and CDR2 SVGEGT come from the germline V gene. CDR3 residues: CASKRDAGTDTQYF. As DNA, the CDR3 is TGTGCCAGCAAGCGGGACGCAGGCACAGATACGCAGTATTTT.

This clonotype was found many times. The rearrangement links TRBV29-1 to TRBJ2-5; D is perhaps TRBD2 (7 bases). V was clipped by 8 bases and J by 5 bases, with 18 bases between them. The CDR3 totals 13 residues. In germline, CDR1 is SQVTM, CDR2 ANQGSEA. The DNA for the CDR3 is TGCAGCTCCTCCCGGGGGGCTCAGGAGACCCAGTACTTC. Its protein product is CSSSRGAQETQYF.

CDR3 sequence (DNA): TGTGCCAGCAGTCGCTCAAAGGGGAAGCGCTACAATGAGCAGTTCTTC. It specifies CASSRSKGKRYNEQFF. The chain employs TRBV6-1 and TRBJ2-1, with D possibly matching TRBD1 (5 bases). This CDR3 is built from 16 residues. The germline CDR1 and CDR2 sequences are MNHNS and SASEGT. The germline V and J ends were trimmed by 5 bases and 3 bases, with 17 bases remaining between them.

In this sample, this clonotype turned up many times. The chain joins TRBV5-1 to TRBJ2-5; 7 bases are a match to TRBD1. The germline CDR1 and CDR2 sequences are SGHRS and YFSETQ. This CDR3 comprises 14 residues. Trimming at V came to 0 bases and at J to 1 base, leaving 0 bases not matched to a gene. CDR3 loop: CASSLGTGQETQYF. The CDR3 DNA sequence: TGCGCCAGCAGCTTGGGGACAGGCCAAGAGACCCAGTACTTC.

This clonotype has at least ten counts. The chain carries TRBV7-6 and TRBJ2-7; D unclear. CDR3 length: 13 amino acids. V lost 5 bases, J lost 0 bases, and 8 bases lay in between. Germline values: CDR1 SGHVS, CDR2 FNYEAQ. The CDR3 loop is CASSNLYSYEQYF. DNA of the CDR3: TGTGCCAGCAGCAACTTGTACTCCTACGAGCAGTACTTC. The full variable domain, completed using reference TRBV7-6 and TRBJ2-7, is GAGVSQSPRYKVTKRGQDVALRCDPISGHVSLYWYRQALGQGPEFLTYFNYEAQQDKSGLPNDRFSAERPEGSISTLTIQRTEQRDSAMYRCASSNLYSYEQYFGPGTRLTVT.

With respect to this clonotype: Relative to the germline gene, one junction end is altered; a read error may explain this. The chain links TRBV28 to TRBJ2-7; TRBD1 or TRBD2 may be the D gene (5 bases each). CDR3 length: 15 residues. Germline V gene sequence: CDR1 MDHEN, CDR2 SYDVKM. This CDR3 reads CACSPGDLPSYEQYF. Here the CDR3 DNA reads TGTGCCTGCAGTCCTGGGGACCTTCCCTCCTACGAGCAGTACTTC.

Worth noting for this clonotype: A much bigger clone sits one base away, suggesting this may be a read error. The CDR3 reads CSAWGVVVELFF. The CDR3, as DNA: TGCAGTGCCTGGGGGGTCGTCGTGGAGCTGTTTTTT. The chain uses TRBV20-1 and TRBJ2-2; maybe TRBD2 (6 bases). Germline CDR1 DFQATT, CDR2 SNEGSKA (reference sequence). The CDR3 extends over 12 amino acids. Trimming removed 6 bases from V and 10 bases from J, with 15 bases in between.

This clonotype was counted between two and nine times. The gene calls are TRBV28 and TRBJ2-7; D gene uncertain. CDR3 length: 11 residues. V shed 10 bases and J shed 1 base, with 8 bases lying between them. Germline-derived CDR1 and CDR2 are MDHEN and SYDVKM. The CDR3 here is CAIGRSYEQYF. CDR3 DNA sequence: TGTGCCATCGGACGGTCCTACGAGCAGTACTTC.

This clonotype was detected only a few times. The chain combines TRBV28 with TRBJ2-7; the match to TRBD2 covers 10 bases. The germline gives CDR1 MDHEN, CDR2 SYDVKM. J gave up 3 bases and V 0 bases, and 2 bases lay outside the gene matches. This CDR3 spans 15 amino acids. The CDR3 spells CASSLWASGSYEQYF. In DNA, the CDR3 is TGTGCCAGCAGTTTATGGGCTAGCGGGAGCTACGAGCAGTACTTC.

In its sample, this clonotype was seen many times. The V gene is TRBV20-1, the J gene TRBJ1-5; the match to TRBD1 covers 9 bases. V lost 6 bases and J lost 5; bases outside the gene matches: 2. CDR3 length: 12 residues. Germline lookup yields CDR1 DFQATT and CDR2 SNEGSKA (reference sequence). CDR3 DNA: TGCAGTGCCCGGACAGGGGATCAGCCCCAGCATTTT. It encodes CSARTGDQPQHF.

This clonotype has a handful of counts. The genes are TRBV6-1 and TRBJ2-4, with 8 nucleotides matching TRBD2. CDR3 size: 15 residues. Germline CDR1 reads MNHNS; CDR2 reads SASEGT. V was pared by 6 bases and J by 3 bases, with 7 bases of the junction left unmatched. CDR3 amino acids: CASRVSGGVKNIQYF. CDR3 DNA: TGTGCCAGCAGGGTCTCCGGGGGGGTCAAAAACATTCAGTACTTC.

DNA for the CDR3: TGTGCCAGCTCGCTCGACGGGGGCGAAGAGACCCAGTACTTC. Translation: CASSLDGGEETQYF. The chain is built from TRBV18 and TRBJ2-5; possibly TRBD1 or TRBD2 for D (6 bases each). The length of the CDR3 is 14 residues. Trimming took off 6 bases at V and 3 bases at J, with 14 bases between the two ends. Germline loops: CDR1 KGHSH, CDR2 LQKENI.

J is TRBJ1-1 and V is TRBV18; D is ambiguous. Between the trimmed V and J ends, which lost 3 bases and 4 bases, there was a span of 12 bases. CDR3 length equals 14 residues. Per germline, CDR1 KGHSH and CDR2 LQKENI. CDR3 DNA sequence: TGTGCCAGCTCACCTTCCGGGAAGTTCACTGAAGCTTTCTTT. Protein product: CASSPSGKFTEAFF.

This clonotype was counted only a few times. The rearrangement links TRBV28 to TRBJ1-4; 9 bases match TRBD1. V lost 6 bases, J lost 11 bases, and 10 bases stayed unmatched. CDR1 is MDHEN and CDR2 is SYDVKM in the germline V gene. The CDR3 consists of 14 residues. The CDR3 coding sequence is TGTGCCAGCAGGCCCGGGACAGGGTTTTTGAAACTGTTTTTT. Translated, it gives CASRPGTGFLKLFF.

The CDR3 spells CASSFAAAGYSPLHF. The CDR3 coding sequence is TGTGCCAGCAGCTTCGCCGCCGCGGGGTATTCACCCCTCCACTTT. This chain uses TRBV7-8 with TRBJ1-6; no definite D call. CDR3 size: 15 residues. Germline CDR1 and CDR2: SGHVS and FQNEAQ. Trimming removed 3 bases at V and 8 bases at J, with 14 bases between. The entire variable domain, with the rest obtained from reference TRBV7-8 and TRBJ1-6, is as follows: GAGVSQSPRYKVAKRGQDVALRCDPISGHVSLFWYQQALGQGPEFLTYFQNEAQLDKSGLPSDRFFAERPEGSVSTLKIQRTQQEDSAVYLCASSFAAAGYSPLHFGNGTRLTVT.